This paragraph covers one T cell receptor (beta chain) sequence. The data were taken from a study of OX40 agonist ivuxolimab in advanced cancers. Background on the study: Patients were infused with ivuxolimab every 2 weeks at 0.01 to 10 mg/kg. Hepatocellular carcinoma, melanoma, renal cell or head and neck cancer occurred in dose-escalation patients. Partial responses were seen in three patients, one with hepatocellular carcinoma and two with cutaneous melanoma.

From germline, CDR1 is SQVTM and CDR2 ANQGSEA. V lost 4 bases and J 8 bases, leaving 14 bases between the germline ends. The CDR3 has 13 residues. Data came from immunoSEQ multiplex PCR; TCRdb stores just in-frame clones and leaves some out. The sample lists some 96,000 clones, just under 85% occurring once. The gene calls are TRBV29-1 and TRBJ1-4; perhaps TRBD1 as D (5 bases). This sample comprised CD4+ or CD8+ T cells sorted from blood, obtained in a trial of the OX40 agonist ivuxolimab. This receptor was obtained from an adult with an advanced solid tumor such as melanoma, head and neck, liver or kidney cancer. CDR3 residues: CSVVGPGEEKLFF. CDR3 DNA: TGCAGCGTTGTAGGGCCGGGGGAGGAAAAACTGTTTTTT.